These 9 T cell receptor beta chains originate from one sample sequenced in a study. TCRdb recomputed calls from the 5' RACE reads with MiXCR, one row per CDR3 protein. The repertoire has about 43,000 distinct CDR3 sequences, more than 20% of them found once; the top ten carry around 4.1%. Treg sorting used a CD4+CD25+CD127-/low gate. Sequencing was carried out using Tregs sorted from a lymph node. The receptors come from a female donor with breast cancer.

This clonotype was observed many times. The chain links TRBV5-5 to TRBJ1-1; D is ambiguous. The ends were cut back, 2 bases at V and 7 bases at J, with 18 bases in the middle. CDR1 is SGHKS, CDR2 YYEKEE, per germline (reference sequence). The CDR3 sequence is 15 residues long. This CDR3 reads CASSLHLTAQNEAFF. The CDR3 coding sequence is TGTGCCAGCAGCTTACATTTAACCGCTCAAAATGAAGCTTTCTTT.

The CDR3 spells CASSLVPAKLAGLQETQYF. As DNA, the CDR3 is TGCGCCAGCAGCTTGGTCCCCGCGAAACTAGCGGGCCTCCAAGAGACCCAGTACTTC. The V gene is TRBV5-1, the J gene TRBJ2-5, with 9 bases aligning to TRBD2. CDR1 is SGHRS, CDR2 YFSETQ, per germline. Unmatched junction bases numbered 13, after V lost 0 bases and J lost 1 base. The CDR3 runs 19 residues.

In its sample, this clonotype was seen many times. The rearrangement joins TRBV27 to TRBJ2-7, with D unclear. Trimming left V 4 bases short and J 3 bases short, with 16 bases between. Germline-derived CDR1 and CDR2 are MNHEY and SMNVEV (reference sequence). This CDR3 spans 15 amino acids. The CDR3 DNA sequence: TGTGCCAGCAGTTCCCTTGAGACAAGGGACTACGAGCAGTACTTC. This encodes CASSSLETRDYEQYF.

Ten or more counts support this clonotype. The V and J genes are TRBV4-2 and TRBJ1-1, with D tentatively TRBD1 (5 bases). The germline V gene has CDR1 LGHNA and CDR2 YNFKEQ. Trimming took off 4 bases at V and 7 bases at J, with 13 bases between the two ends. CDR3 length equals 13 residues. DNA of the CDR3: TGTGCCAGCAGCCTGCAGGGAAGGAATGAAGCTTTCTTT. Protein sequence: CASSLQGRNEAFF.

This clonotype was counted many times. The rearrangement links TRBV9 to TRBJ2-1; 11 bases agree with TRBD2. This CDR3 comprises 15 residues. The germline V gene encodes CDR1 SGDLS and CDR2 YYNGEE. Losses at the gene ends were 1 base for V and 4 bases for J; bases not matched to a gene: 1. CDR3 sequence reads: CASSVIAGGYNEQFF. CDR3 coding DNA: TGTGCCAGCAGCGTAATAGCGGGAGGGTACAATGAGCAGTTCTTC.

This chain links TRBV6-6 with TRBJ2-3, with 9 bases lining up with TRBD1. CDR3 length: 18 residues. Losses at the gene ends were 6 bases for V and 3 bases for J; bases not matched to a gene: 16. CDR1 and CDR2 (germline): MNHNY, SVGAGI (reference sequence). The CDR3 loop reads CASRQTGGRESRTDTQYF. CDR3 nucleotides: TGTGCCAGCAGACAAACAGGGGGCCGAGAGAGTCGAACAGATACGCAGTATTTT.

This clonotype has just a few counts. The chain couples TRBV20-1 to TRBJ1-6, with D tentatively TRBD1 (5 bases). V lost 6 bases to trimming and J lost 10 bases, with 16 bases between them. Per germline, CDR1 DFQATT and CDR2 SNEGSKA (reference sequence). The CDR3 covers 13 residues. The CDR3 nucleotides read TGCAGTGCGGGGGGACGGTGGGGCTCACCCCTCCACTTT. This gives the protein CSAGGRWGSPLHF.

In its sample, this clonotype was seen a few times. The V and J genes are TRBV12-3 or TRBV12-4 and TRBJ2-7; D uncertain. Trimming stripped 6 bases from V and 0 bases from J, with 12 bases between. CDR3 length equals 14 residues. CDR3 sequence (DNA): TGTGCCAGCAGCCCGGACGGTTACTCCTACGAGCAGTACTTC. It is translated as CASSPDGYSYEQYF.

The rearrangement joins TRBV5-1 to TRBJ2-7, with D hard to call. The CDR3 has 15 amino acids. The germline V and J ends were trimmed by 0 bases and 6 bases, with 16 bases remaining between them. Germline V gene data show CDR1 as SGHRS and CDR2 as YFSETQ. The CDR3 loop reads CASSLGSSYGSEQYF. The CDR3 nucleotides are TGCGCCAGCAGCTTGGGTTCCTCGTACGGGTCCGAGCAGTACTTC.